These T cell receptor beta chains were read from a single sample in a study of blood T cell repertoires in COVID-19. The protocol was immunoSEQ multiplex PCR, while the TCRdb copy is restricted to in-frame clones and leaves out a portion. The profile shows some 110,000 clones, roughly 81% of them singletons. The sequenced sample was peripheral blood. The receptors were sampled from a woman in her 70s with acute or convalescent COVID-19. CDR3s include the opening cysteine and the closing phenylalanine or tryptophan. The order of the fields is D gene, clone size, J gene, V gene, CDR3 DNA, CDR3 protein. The D gene is left open where the match is weak. The size entry is marked missing in some rows and otherwise reads once, few, many or a size class.

D gene: -; clone size: -; J gene: TRBJ2-7; V gene: TRBV15; CDR3 DNA: TGTGCCACCAGCAGAGGCACAGGGCTCTACGAGCAGTACTTC; CDR3 protein: CATSRGTGLYEQYF
D gene: -; clone size: -; J gene: TRBJ1-1; V gene: TRBV6-5; CDR3 DNA: TGTGCCAGCAGTTCCGGGACAATGAACACTGAAGCTTTCTTT; CDR3 protein: CASSSGTMNTEAFF
D gene: -; clone size: -; J gene: TRBJ1-1; V gene: TRBV18; CDR3 DNA: TGTGCCAGCTCCAGGGGCGAGACTGAAGCTTTCTTT; CDR3 protein: CASSRGETEAFF
D gene: -; clone size: -; J gene: TRBJ2-7; V gene: TRBV5-4; CDR3 DNA: TGTGCCAGCAGCTTGTGGGCCACCCGCGAGCAGTACTTC; CDR3 protein: CASSLWATREQYF
D gene: TRBD2; clone size: -; J gene: TRBJ2-7; V gene: TRBV30; CDR3 DNA: TGTGCCCCCGGGACTAGCGCGGACGAGCAGTACTTC; CDR3 protein: CAPGTSADEQYF
D gene: -; clone size: -; J gene: TRBJ1-1; V gene: TRBV27; CDR3 DNA: TGTGCCAGCAGTAGGGAGGGGACCACTGAAGCTTTCTTT; CDR3 protein: CASSREGTTEAFF
D gene: TRBD1; clone size: -; J gene: TRBJ2-3; V gene: TRBV7-2; CDR3 DNA: TGTGCCAGCAGTCGTGACGGACAGGGGTTGGATACGCAGTATTTT; CDR3 protein: CASSRDGQGLDTQYF
D gene: -; clone size: -; J gene: TRBJ2-1; V gene: TRBV7-3; CDR3 DNA: TGTGCCAGCAGTCAAAGTGGGAGCACCTACAATGAGCAGTTCTTC; CDR3 protein: CASSQSGSTYNEQFF
D gene: TRBD2; clone size: -; J gene: TRBJ2-3; V gene: TRBV28; CDR3 DNA: TGTGCCAGCAGTTCCTCCTCCTGGACTAGCGGGAGGGCTACAGATACGCAGTATTTT; CDR3 protein: CASSSSSWTSGRATDTQYF
D gene: -; clone size: -; J gene: TRBJ2-5; V gene: TRBV19; CDR3 DNA: TGTGCCAGTAGTGGTCTCAGGGGGGAGTCAGGAGAGACCCAGTACTTC; CDR3 protein: CASSGLRGESGETQYF
D gene: -; clone size: -; J gene: TRBJ2-5; V gene: TRBV30; CDR3 DNA: TGTGCCTGGGGTATGAGCCAAGAGACCCAGTACTTC; CDR3 protein: CAWGMSQETQYF
D gene: -; clone size: -; J gene: TRBJ1-3; V gene: TRBV11-1; CDR3 DNA: TGTGCCAGCAGCTCAGGCCCAGGGGCCGGAAACACCATATATTTT; CDR3 protein: CASSSGPGAGNTIYF
D gene: TRBD1; clone size: few; J gene: TRBJ1-1; V gene: TRBV6-5; CDR3 DNA: TGTGCCAGCAGTTACCAGGGGGGGAACACTGAAGCTTTCTTT; CDR3 protein: CASSYQGGNTEAFF
D gene: TRBD2; clone size: -; J gene: TRBJ2-1; V gene: TRBV27; CDR3 DNA: TGTGCCAGCAGTTTTTCACTAGCGGGGAATGAGCAGTTCTTC; CDR3 protein: CASSFSLAGNEQFF
D gene: -; clone size: few; J gene: TRBJ2-7; V gene: TRBV28; CDR3 DNA: TGTGCCAGCACCCTAATAGGGCAGGGTCGCGAGCAGTACTTC; CDR3 protein: CASTLIGQGREQYF
D gene: TRBD2; clone size: -; J gene: TRBJ2-7; V gene: TRBV18; CDR3 DNA: TGTGCCAGCTCACCAAAGGGCCCCCCCCTACTAGCGGGTAACGAGCAGTACTTC; CDR3 protein: CASSPKGPPLLAGNEQYF
D gene: TRBD1; clone size: -; J gene: TRBJ1-5; V gene: TRBV6-6; CDR3 DNA: TGTGCCAGCAGTCGACCGGGACAGGCTAGCAATCAGCCCCAGCATTTT; CDR3 protein: CASSRPGQASNQPQHF
D gene: -; clone size: -; J gene: TRBJ1-2; V gene: TRBV14; CDR3 DNA: TGTGCCAGCAGCCCCACAGGTCTGGGTTATGGCTACACCTTC; CDR3 protein: CASSPTGLGYGYTF
D gene: TRBD1; clone size: -; J gene: TRBJ2-2; V gene: TRBV28; CDR3 DNA: TGTGCCAGCAGTTTAGGGACAGGAAAAACCGGGGAGCTGTTTTTT; CDR3 protein: CASSLGTGKTGELFF
D gene: TRBD2; clone size: -; J gene: TRBJ2-7; V gene: TRBV7-3; CDR3 DNA: TGTGCCAGCAGCCCAGGACTAGCGACTTCTTGGGAGCAGTACTTC; CDR3 protein: CASSPGLATSWEQYF
D gene: -; clone size: few; J gene: TRBJ1-2; V gene: TRBV7-2; CDR3 DNA: TGTGCCAGCAGCTTCGTCGGGGAACGCTATGGCTACACCTTC; CDR3 protein: CASSFVGERYGYTF
D gene: -; clone size: -; J gene: TRBJ2-5; V gene: TRBV18; CDR3 DNA: TGTGCCAGCTCAGGGCACCAAGAGACCCAGTACTTC; CDR3 protein: CASSGHQETQYF
D gene: TRBD2; clone size: -; J gene: TRBJ2-1; V gene: TRBV2; CDR3 DNA: TGTGCCAGCAGTCAAGCGGGGGGAGCCTACAATGAGCAGTTCTTC; CDR3 protein: CASSQAGGAYNEQFF
D gene: -; clone size: -; J gene: TRBJ2-5; V gene: TRBV5-4; CDR3 DNA: TGTGCCAGCAGCGCCAGCGGCTACCAAGAGACCCAGTACTTC; CDR3 protein: CASSASGYQETQYF
D gene: -; clone size: -; J gene: TRBJ2-7; V gene: TRBV19; CDR3 DNA: TGTGCCAGTAGTATGGGAAGCGGACGGTCCTACGAGCAGTACTTC; CDR3 protein: CASSMGSGRSYEQYF
D gene: -; clone size: -; J gene: TRBJ2-3; V gene: TRBV6-6; CDR3 DNA: TGTGCCAGCAGTTACCCAAAGGGGCTCTGGAATACGCAGTATTTT; CDR3 protein: CASSYPKGLWNTQYF
D gene: -; clone size: -; J gene: TRBJ2-1; V gene: TRBV4-1; CDR3 DNA: TGCGCCAGCAGCCAAGACGGGTACAATGAGCAGTTCTTC; CDR3 protein: CASSQDGYNEQFF